Each of the 20 T cell receptor beta chains below was sequenced from the same sample in a study of cytomegalovirus exposure and HLA in healthy donors. PCR used 60 Vbeta primers and 13 Jbeta primers. Libraries were prepared by immunoSEQ multiplex PCR; TCRdb keeps only in-frame clonotypes and omits some of them. The top ten clones hold roughly 3.9% of a sample with 75,000 to 95,000 clones, around three fifths of them seen once. Sequenced input: PBMCs. The receptors shown here come from a man aged 25-45 years in good health and CMV-seronegative.

The chain couples TRBV7-6 to TRBJ2-5; no definite D call. The CDR3 contains 13 residues. V was trimmed by 2 bases and J by 2 bases, leaving 6 bases between them. The germline gives CDR1 SGHVS, CDR2 FNYEAQ. The CDR3 DNA follows: TGTGCCAGCAGCTTATCCCTACAAGAGACCCAGTACTTC. It translates to CASSLSLQETQYF.

The rearrangement joins TRBV4-3 to TRBJ2-5; 7 bases map to TRBD1. The DNA end favors TRBJ2-7, so the J call may be wrong. This CDR3 has 14 amino acids. CDR1 and CDR2 (germline): LGHNA, YSLEER. This CDR3 reads CASSQDLQGNEQYF. The CDR3 DNA is TGCGCCAGCAGCCAAGATCTACAGGGGAACGAGCAGTACTTC.

This clone has a single count. The chain uses TRBV28 and TRBJ1-2; 11 bases line up with TRBD1. The germline V gene encodes CDR1 MDHEN and CDR2 SYDVKM. With V trimmed by 3 bases and J by 5 bases, 8 bases remained unmatched. CDR3 size: 16 residues. CDR3 DNA sequence: TGTGCCAGCAGTTTTGTAGTAGGACAGGGGGCTTATGGCTACACCTTC. Encoded protein: CASSFVVGQGAYGYTF.

This clone was recorded once. V is TRBV5-8 and J is TRBJ2-2; TRBD1 agrees at 8 bases. This CDR3 spans 14 amino acids. The trim removed 7 bases at V and 5 bases at J, leaving 7 bases unmatched. Germline CDR1 is SGHTS and CDR2 is YDEGEE. CDR3 nucleotides: TGTGCCAGCGTAGGACAGGGTTGGACCGGGGAGCTGTTTTTT. Its protein is CASVGQGWTGELFF.

V is TRBV4-2 and J is TRBJ1-5, with unresolved D. This CDR3 region has 14 residues. The germline V and J ends were trimmed by 5 bases and 3 bases, with 11 bases remaining between them. CDR1 and CDR2 from the germline V gene are LGHNA and YNFKEQ. CDR3 DNA: TGTGCCAGCAGCAGAGGGCGCGACAATCAGCCCCAGCATTTT. Encoded protein: CASSRGRDNQPQHF.

V and J are TRBV19 and TRBJ2-3; TRBD2 might be the D (7 bases). The CDR3 has 18 amino acids. Deletions cut 3 bases from V and 1 base from J, with 20 bases between. Germline CDR1 and CDR2: LNHDA and SQIVND (reference sequence). The CDR3 DNA is TGTGCCAGTAGTATCTTTGGTTTCAGAGGGGGGGGCACAGATACGCAGTATTTT. Its protein product is CASSIFGFRGGGTDTQYF. Together with reference TRBV19 and TRBJ2-3, the CDR3 gives the full variable domain: DGGITQSPKYLFRKEGQNVTLSCEQNLNHDAMYWYRQDPGQGLRLIYYSQIVNDFQKGDIAEGYSVSREKKESFPLTVTSAQKNPTAFYLCASSIFGFRGGGTDTQYFGPGTRLTVL.

This chain uses TRBV2 with TRBJ1-1; 10 nucleotides line up with TRBD1. The CDR3 has 14 amino acids. Germline CDR1 SNHLY, CDR2 FYNNEI. V shed 3 bases and J 5 bases; nucleotides not matched to a gene: 3. The CDR3 loop is CASSERQGATEAFF. The CDR3 coding sequence is TGTGCCAGCAGTGAGAGACAGGGGGCTACTGAAGCTTTCTTT.

V and J are TRBV5-1 and TRBJ1-6; no definite D call. Germline lookup yields CDR1 SGHRS and CDR2 YFSETQ. The CDR3 spans 16 residues. V shed 7 bases and J shed 0 bases, with 14 bases lying between them. CDR3 in amino acids: CASQKGGDSYNSPLHF. CDR3 DNA: TGCGCCAGCCAAAAGGGCGGGGACTCCTATAATTCACCCCTCCACTTT.

The chain uses TRBV18 and TRBJ2-1, with 12 bases lining up with TRBD2. The V gene end was trimmed by 1 base and the J gene end by 7 bases; junction bases not matched to a gene: 5. The CDR3 length is 16 residues. Germline CDR1 is KGHSH and CDR2 is LQKENI. The CDR3 protein is CASSPQSGLAGNEQFF. CDR3 in DNA: TGTGCCAGCTCACCACAATCCGGACTAGCGGGAAATGAGCAGTTCTTC.

V gene TRBV20-1 combines with J gene TRBJ2-1; D may be TRBD2 (6 bases). CDR3 size: 11 residues. CDR1 and CDR2 (germline): DFQATT, SNEGSKA (reference sequence). Trimming left V 6 bases short and J 5 bases short, with 8 bases between. CDR3 residues: CSAAGHNEQFF. The CDR3 coding sequence is TGCAGTGCGGCGGGACACAATGAGCAGTTCTTC.

The rearrangement joins TRBV29-1 to TRBJ1-2, with 7 bases lining up with TRBD1. Unmatched junction bases numbered 6, after V lost 1 base and J lost 4 bases. The germline CDR1 and CDR2 sequences are SQVTM and ANQGSEA. The CDR3 extends over 14 amino acids. The CDR3: CSVEGRGTSYGYTF. CDR3 bases: TGCAGCGTTGAAGGCAGGGGGACGAGCTATGGCTACACCTTC.

V and J are TRBV18 and TRBJ2-5, with a weak D call TRBD1 (6 bases). The tail of the sequence fits TRBJ2-7 better, so the J call may be wrong. Germline CDR1 and CDR2: KGHSH and LQKENI. The CDR3 contains 16 residues. CDR3: CASSPDRSRSAYEQYF. The CDR3 region has the DNA TGTGCCAGCTCACCCGACAGGTCCCGCTCGGCTTACGAGCAGTACTTC.

The chain is built from TRBV19 and TRBJ1-2; TRBD1 is a possible D gene (5 bases). The CDR3 is 16 residues long. Germline V lookup: CDR1 LNHDA, CDR2 SQIVND (reference sequence). Trimming took 8 bases from V and 5 from J, leaving 24 bases between them. CDR3 residues: CASAYGWVAGTYGYTF. The CDR3 region has the DNA TGTGCCAGTGCTTACGGCTGGGTAGCCGGGACTTATGGCTACACCTTC. Full variable domain (rest looked up from reference TRBV19 and TRBJ1-2): DGGITQSPKYLFRKEGQNVTLSCEQNLNHDAMYWYRQDPGQGLRLIYYSQIVNDFQKGDIAEGYSVSREKKESFPLTVTSAQKNPTAFYLCASAYGWVAGTYGYTFGSGTRLTVV.

The rearrangement joins TRBV10-3 to TRBJ2-7; 7 nucleotides agree with TRBD2. The ends lost 10 bases at V and 2 bases at J; junction bases unmatched: 20. In germline, CDR1 is ENHRY, CDR2 SYGVKD. The CDR3 is made up of 17 amino acids. The chain's CDR3 is CATPRDPSGARPYEQYF. The CDR3 DNA follows: TGTGCCACCCCCAGGGACCCTAGCGGCGCGAGGCCCTACGAGCAGTACTTC.

The chain joins TRBV30 to TRBJ1-1; D gene ambiguous. CDR3 length: 13 residues. Between the trimmed V and J ends, which lost 3 bases and 8 bases, there was a span of 16 bases. Per germline, CDR1 GTSNPN and CDR2 SVGIG (reference sequence). CDR3 DNA: TGTGCCTGGAGGCATACCAGGCCTACCGAAGCTTTCTTT. Its protein product is CAWRHTRPTEAFF.

As concerns this clone: Other DNA sequences in this sample translate to the same CDR3. This sequence joins TRBV10-3 and TRBJ2-1; no clear D gene. CDR1 and CDR2 (germline): ENHRY, SYGVKD. The V gene lost 4 bases and the J gene lost 0 bases, with 13 bases spanning the gap. This CDR3 comprises 16 residues. CDR3 bases: TGTGCCATCAGTGGTTCCTCTTCGAGCTCCTACAATGAGCAGTTCTTC. Encoded protein: CAISGSSSSSYNEQFF.

The chain is built from TRBV2 and TRBJ2-3; the D gene is possibly TRBD2 (6 bases). In germline, CDR1 is SNHLY, CDR2 FYNNEI. The V and J ends lost 8 bases and 0 bases respectively, with 18 bases between them. CDR3 length: 16 residues. The CDR3 is CASRRDFERSTDTQYF. Written as DNA, the CDR3 is TGTGCCAGCCGCCGGGACTTCGAAAGGAGCACAGATACGCAGTATTTT.

The chain carries TRBV10-3 and TRBJ1-6; 7 bases align to TRBD1. Germline CDR1 and CDR2: ENHRY and SYGVKD. Trimming cost V 10 bases and J 6 bases; bases outside gene matches: 6. The CDR3 covers 13 residues. CDR3 sequence reads: CASWDSPNSPLHF. DNA of the CDR3: TGTGCCAGCTGGGACAGTCCTAATTCACCCCTCCACTTT.

This clone was found once. Here the CDR3 DNA reads TGTGCCAGCTCACCGACAGTAGCGGGGGCGACGAACACCGGGGAGCTGTTTTTT. Its translation is CASSPTVAGATNTGELFF. The chain recombines TRBV18 with TRBJ2-2; the match to TRBD2 covers 9 bases. Germline values: CDR1 KGHSH, CDR2 LQKENI. The V segment lost 3 bases and the J segment 0 bases; nucleotides outside the gene matches: 8. CDR3 length equals 18 residues.

The V gene is TRBV7-8, the J gene TRBJ1-5; unclear D gene. Germline V gives CDR1 SGHVS, CDR2 FQNEAQ. The CDR3 runs to 16 residues. The ends were cut back, 5 bases at V and 2 bases at J, with 16 bases in the middle. The chain's CDR3 is CASSATSGIGNQPQHF. The CDR3, as DNA: TGTGCCAGCAGCGCGACCTCGGGGATTGGCAATCAGCCCCAGCATTTT.